The 9 T cell receptor beta chains listed next were all sequenced from one sample in a study of brain T cells in children with intractable seizures. TCRdb keeps only in-frame clones here, not all; method: immunoSEQ multiplex PCR. The sample carries approximately 330,000 clones, over 85% recorded once. Time point: blood from clinic visit 5 months post-surgery; TSC patient then seizure free. Material: peripheral blood, obtained approximately 5 months after surgery. The receptors stem from a boy less than two years old with tuberous sclerosis and intractable seizures.

The chain is built from TRBV4-2 and TRBJ2-5, with TRBD2 matching over 7 bases. J gave up 1 base and V 2 bases, and 1 base lay outside the gene matches. CDR3 length equals 14 residues. Germline loops: CDR1 LGHNA, CDR2 YNFKEQ. CDR3 sequence reads: CASSQWGGQETQYF. The DNA for the CDR3 is TGTGCCAGCAGCCAATGGGGGGGCCAAGAGACCCAGTACTTC.

The chain combines TRBV9 with TRBJ2-7; D remains unclear. Trimming removed 0 bases at V and 4 bases at J, with 8 bases between. This CDR3 is 13 amino acids long. The germline CDR1 and CDR2 sequences are SGDLS and YYNGEE. CDR3 DNA: TGTGCCAGCAGCGTAGGAAATCAATACGAGCAGTACTTC. Its translation is CASSVGNQYEQYF.

This clone was picked up one time. In nucleotides, the CDR3 is TGTGCCAGCAGTTGGGCCACTCTCAATGAGCAGTTCTTC. This sequence encodes CASSWATLNEQFF. The chain carries TRBV27 and TRBJ2-1; no clear D gene. The V end was cut by 4 bases, the J end by 6 bases, with 10 bases between. CDR3 length equals 13 residues. The germline gives CDR1 MNHEY, CDR2 SMNVEV (reference sequence).

The genes are TRBV6-5 and TRBJ2-6; D may be TRBD1 (6 bases). The V gene lost 6 bases and the J gene lost 4 bases, with 10 bases spanning the gap. From germline, CDR1 is MNHEY and CDR2 SVGAGI. The CDR3 is 14 amino acids. This CDR3 is CASSAGAGANVLTF. The CDR3 DNA is TGTGCCAGCAGCGCAGGGGCCGGGGCCAACGTCCTGACTTTC.

The chain couples TRBV4-1 to TRBJ2-7, with no clear D. Trimming pared 2 bases from V and 3 bases from J, leaving 14 bases between. This CDR3 region has 15 residues. Germline V lookup: CDR1 MGHRA, CDR2 YSYEKL. This chain's CDR3 is CASSQHKDPRYEQYF. The CDR3, as DNA: TGCGCCAGCAGCCAACACAAGGACCCCCGCTACGAGCAGTACTTC.

This clone has a single count. The chain carries TRBV19 and TRBJ2-7; TRBD1 is a possible D gene (6 bases). From germline, CDR1 is LNHDA and CDR2 SQIVND (reference sequence). V was shortened by 6 bases and J by 6 bases, with 21 bases between the two germline ends. This CDR3 has 15 amino acids. The chain's CDR3 is CASSPFQQGTGEQYF. CDR3 sequence (DNA): TGTGCCAGTAGCCCATTCCAACAGGGTACTGGCGAGCAGTACTTC.

This clone was observed a single time. The CDR3 reads CASSLGVVTGELFF. In DNA, the CDR3 is TGTGCCAGCAGCTTAGGGGTTGTAACCGGGGAGCTGTTTTTT. The chain couples TRBV7-8 to TRBJ2-2, with D uncertain. Germline loops: CDR1 SGHVS, CDR2 FQNEAQ. The V end was cut by 1 base, the J end by 5 bases, with 8 bases between. The CDR3 has 14 residues.

The chain combines TRBV27 with TRBJ1-2; D call uncertain. Trimming took 2 bases from V and 2 from J, leaving 9 bases between them. The CDR3 consists of 14 residues. From germline, CDR1 is MNHEY and CDR2 SMNVEV (reference sequence). The CDR3 DNA is TGTGCCAGCAGTTTAAACCACGTCAACTATGGCTACACCTTC. Amino acid sequence: CASSLNHVNYGYTF.

The chain is built from TRBV11-3 and TRBJ2-1, with D possibly matching TRBD2 (6 bases). Germline V gene data show CDR1 as SGHNT and CDR2 as YENEEA. The CDR3 extends over 21 amino acids. The V and J ends lost 0 bases and 0 bases respectively, with 24 bases between them. The CDR3 region is CASSLEVPSELSSSSYNEQFF. CDR3 nucleotide sequence: TGTGCCAGCAGCTTAGAAGTTCCTAGCGAACTATCCTCTAGCTCCTACAATGAGCAGTTCTTC. The variable domain in full, with the rest retrieved from reference TRBV11-3 and TRBJ2-1, is EAGVVQSPRYKIIEKKQPVAFWCNPISGHNTLYWYLQNLGQGPELLIRYENEEAVDDSQLPKDRFSAERLKGVDSTLKIQPAELGDSAVYLCASSLEVPSELSSSSYNEQFFGPGTRLTVL.